What follows is one T cell receptor (beta chain) and its context. These data are taken from a study of blood T cell repertoires in COVID-19. As for the study in general: COVID-19 samples from acute and convalescent phases originated in the United States, Italy and Spain.

Profiling relied on immunoSEQ multiplex PCR, and the TCRdb table lists in-frame clones only, not all of them. The sample yields under 150,000 clones, about four fifths seen once. Deletions cut 4 bases from V and 3 bases from J, with 17 bases between. Germline CDR1 reads KGHDR; CDR2 reads SFDVKD. The CDR3 spans 16 residues. The clonotype was recovered from a man in his forties with active or convalescent COVID-19. The chain links TRBV24-1 to TRBJ1-2; D is unclear. Sequencing used peripheral blood. The CDR3 here is CATSESTGAEHYGYTF. The CDR3, as DNA: TGTGCCACCAGTGAATCGACCGGAGCCGAACACTATGGCTACACCTTC.